The rows below give T cell receptor beta chains drawn from one sample of a study of lymphopenia after photon versus proton radiotherapy. Clones were read by immunoSEQ multiplex PCR, and TCRdb kept only the in-frame ones, dropping some. The table lists roughly 30,000 clones, roughly 90% of them singletons. The sequences come from peripheral blood, collected from a patient treated with photon-based radiotherapy. The receptor source for this set is a woman in her forties or fifties with pancreatic cancer. The CDR3 runs from the conserved cysteine through the conserved F or W. Clone size, where shown, is once, few, many, or a class for clones that have expanded.

V,J,size,CDR3
TRBV7-2,TRBJ1-2,.,CASTPTGGYGYTF
TRBV15,TRBJ2-1,.,CATSRGNRAYNEQFF
TRBV10-2,TRBJ2-7,.,CASSESQSGEQYF
TRBV7-8,TRBJ1-2,once,CASSSDTGTRGGYTF
TRBV28,TRBJ2-5,.,CASTSGGDRETQYF
TRBV7-2,TRBJ2-7,.,CASSPRQGGEQYF
TRBV30,TRBJ2-3,.,CAWSVGLADSTDTQYF
TRBV25-1,TRBJ1-2,.,CASSEVHHGGYTF
TRBV30,TRBJ1-5,.,CAWGGTGYNQPQHF
TRBV7-2,TRBJ2-5,.,CASSLEVPGGRETQYF
TRBV30,TRBJ2-7,.,CASTGESSYEQYF
TRBV2,TRBJ1-1,.,CASFKGKNTEAFF
TRBV10-3,TRBJ2-5,.,CAIRGQGDPQETQYF
TRBV5-6,TRBJ2-2,once,CASSLSGGGELFF
TRBV7-2,TRBJ1-2,.,CASSPIARGGGYTF
TRBV2,.,.,CASRGSMYEQYF
TRBV6-6,TRBJ2-1,.,CASSRTGINEQFF
TRBV7-6,TRBJ2-5,.,CASSLGGSWEQYF
TRBV30,TRBJ2-3,.,CAWAGADTQYF
TRBV4-3,TRBJ1-2,few,CASSQDSRTAEGYTF
TRBV29-1,TRBJ2-7,.,CSVAKLAGTYEQYF
TRBV7-6,TRBJ2-1,.,CASSPGQDGNEQFF
TRBV18,TRBJ2-1,.,CASSGIAGEVDEQFF
TRBV21-1,TRBJ2-7,.,CASSFRYPGDEQYF
TRBV29-1,TRBJ2-1,.,CSVGAKDIGPNEQFF
TRBV7-3,TRBJ2-1,.,CASSLGGPPFF
TRBV7-3,TRBJ2-5,.,CASSLGTGGEETQYF
TRBV6-6,TRBJ2-2,few,CASSPTGVTGELFF
TRBV28,TRBJ2-5,.,CASSDAGTSGTKETQYF
TRBV15,TRBJ2-1,.,CATSRDLMRDEQFF
TRBV7-2,TRBJ2-3,.,CASSILGGGTDTQYF
TRBV11-2,TRBJ2-1,.,CASSRRQGSGYNEQFF
TRBV7-2,TRBJ2-5,.,CASSLRDQETQYF
TRBV5-4,TRBJ2-1,.,CASSTKREGHNEQFF
TRBV18,TRBJ1-1,.,CASSSSGPPGAEAFF
TRBV4-1,TRBJ1-2,.,CASSQFFEGETANYGYTF
TRBV7-6,TRBJ2-7,.,CASSLKSSDRGIYEQYF
TRBV7-2,TRBJ2-2,once,CASSLAASGLVGGWSGELFF
TRBV15,TRBJ1-1,.,CATSRDLGAEAFF
TRBV4-3,TRBJ1-5,.,CASSQIRGDQPQHF